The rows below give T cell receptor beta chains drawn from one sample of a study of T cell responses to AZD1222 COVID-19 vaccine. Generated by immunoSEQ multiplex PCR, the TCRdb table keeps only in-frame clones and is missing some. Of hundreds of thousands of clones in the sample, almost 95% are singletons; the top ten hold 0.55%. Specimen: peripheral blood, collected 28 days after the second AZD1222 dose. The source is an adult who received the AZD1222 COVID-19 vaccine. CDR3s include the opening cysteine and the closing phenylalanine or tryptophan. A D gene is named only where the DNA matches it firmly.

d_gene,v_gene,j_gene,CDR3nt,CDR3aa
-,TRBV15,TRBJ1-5,TGTGCCACCAGCAGAGATCGGGTGGGGCAGCCCCAGCATTTT,CATSRDRVGQPQHF
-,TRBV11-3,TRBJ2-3,TGTGCCAGCAGCGCCCCTGGGGGAGATACGCAGTATTTT,CASSAPGGDTQYF
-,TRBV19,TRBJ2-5,TGTGCCAGTAGTATAAAAGAGACCCAGTACTTC,CASSIKETQYF
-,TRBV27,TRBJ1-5,TGTGCCAGCAGTTTATCGCAAGGTGGCCAGCCCCAGCATTTT,CASSLSQGGQPQHF
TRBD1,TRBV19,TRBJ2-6,TGTGCCAGTAAAACGACAGGGGGCGCTGGGGCCAACGTCCTGACTTTC,CASKTTGGAGANVLTF
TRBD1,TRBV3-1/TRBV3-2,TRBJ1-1,TGTGCCAGCAGCCAGACAGGGTCTAGCACTGAAGCTTTCTTT,CASSQTGSSTEAFF
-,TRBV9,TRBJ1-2,TGTGCCAGCAGCGTAGGAGGGACCGGACGGGGCTCGAGCTACACCTTC,CASSVGGTGRGSSYTF
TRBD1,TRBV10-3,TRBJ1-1,TGTGCCATCCTACAGGGGGGCGCCAACACTGAAGCTTTCTTT,CAILQGGANTEAFF
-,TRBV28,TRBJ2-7,TGTGCCAGCAGACGTGGGGGGGGCGGCTACGAGCAGTACTTC,CASRRGGGGYEQYF
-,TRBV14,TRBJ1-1,TGTGCCAGCAGCCCACAGGGAGGAGGCACTGAAGCTTTCTTT,CASSPQGGGTEAFF
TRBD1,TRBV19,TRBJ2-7,TGTGCCAGTAGTATACGGGACAGGCCCTACGAGCAGTACTTC,CASSIRDRPYEQYF
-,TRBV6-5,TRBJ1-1,TGTGCCAGCAGTTACGCATCTGAAGCTTTCTTT,CASSYASEAFF